This T cell receptor beta chain was recovered during a study of regulatory T cells in long-lasting Graves disease. General study findings and limits: Persistent Graves' disease cases displayed lower TCR diversity than newly diagnosed ones. TRBV28, TRBJ1-2 and TRBJ2-5 were segments that persistent disease favored.

CDR3-region Arm-PCR and iRepertoire HTBI primers produced the TCR beta libraries. TCRdb re-analysed the multiplex PCR reads in MiXCR, keeping a single row per CDR3 protein. The sample holds a few hundred thousand distinct CDR3 sequences, about a quarter seen once. Time point denoted: persistent/refractory GD, antithyroid drugs over 5 years with positive TRAb. Extracted RNA from PBMCs served as the source of the TCR library. The V and J ends lost 1 base and 2 bases respectively, with 9 bases between them. Per germline, CDR1 SGHRS and CDR2 YFSETQ. This CDR3 contains 14 residues. As for this clonotype: No antigen is known for it.

This chain joins TRBV5-1 and TRBJ2-5; D is perhaps TRBD1 (5 bases). This clonotype originated in a female donor with Graves disease. The sample here was peripheral blood mononuclear cells (PBMCs), taken when the disease was refractory, from a patient treated with antithyroid drugs. CDR3 amino acids: CASSLNAGQETQYF. DNA for the CDR3: TGCGCCAGCAGCTTGAATGCAGGGCAAGAGACCCAGTACTTC.